Given below is one T cell receptor (beta chain) in context. The specificity of this receptor is unknown. Base qualities are missing; no much larger clone stands one base away. The data are from a study of identical twins (TCRdb year 2016). About the full investigation: To test whether fetal clonotypes persist, the study used deep sequencing on TCR alpha and beta repertoires from monozygotic twins, unrelated adults of various ages, and cord blood. To rule out contamination, the twin experiments were replicated at different times with different library preparation protocols.

Counted from cysteine to phenylalanine, this CDR3 has 15 amino acids. The only DNA kept is the CDR3, 45 bases in frame from the first base. CDR1 is given as SGHVS and CDR2 as FNYEAQ, both from the germline V gene. Cut back by 2 bases and 7 bases, the V and J ends lie 12 bases apart. Library preparation employed 5' RACE. Instrument on record: Illumina HiSeq 2000. A universal primer binding site was added through template switching, and the final cDNA carried a unique molecular identifier so that TCR cDNA molecules could be counted accurately. Specific primers in the conserved constant-segment region were used to synthesize first-strand cDNA for TCR alpha and beta chains. To control for contamination, every cDNA library carried two barcodes: a SMART-Mk sample barcode plus Illumina barcodes. TruSeq adapter sequences, together with Illumina sample barcodes, were added in two successive PCR steps. The TCR alpha and beta cDNA libraries were sequenced on the Illumina HiSeq platform using custom primers. As for the original processing: Raw reads were processed with MiGEC to extract unique molecular identifiers, and MiXCR was used to determine CDR3 positions. For each individual, recombination models were inferred using an EM algorithm with the repgenHMM and IGoR tools. Shared clonotype analysis was performed with the tcR package in R, normalizing sharing by the product of cloneset sizes. To study raw recombination free of thymic and clonal selection effects, out-of-frame nonproductive sequences were analyzed. Using fastp at Q25 and MiXCR, TCRdb reprocessed the public reads and kept productive beta chains. Entries that share a CDR3 protein sequence are merged under the most common genes and DNA. The V and J calls follow TCRdb's processing rather than the paper's. In all, the sample holds 1,800,000 or so distinct CDR3 sequences, and about 30% of those were seen once. The top ten clones comprise 0.25% to 0.3% of the sample.

What the research found in general, with its limitations: Excess twin sharing in beta out-of-frame sequences was weaker because fewer shared sequences lowered the signal-to-noise ratio. Abundant cord blood beta clonotypes had fewer insertions, young adult naive repertoires showed a similar but weaker trend, and memory repertoires showed no such trend. Out-of-frame TCR alpha sharing in monozygotic twins was systematically underestimated by recombination models, whereas sharing between unrelated individuals was in agreement with the recombination models. Zero-insertion analyses could be partly confounded by invariant T cells such as MAIT and iNKT, though diverse VJ usage argued against such confounding for most clonotypes. Because the same donors could not be followed over many years, the conclusions relied on cross-sectional statistical analysis. Compared with coincidental sharing between unrelated individuals, an excess of low generation-probability sequences was observed among out-of-frame TCR alpha sequences shared between twins.

Every donor was a healthy Caucasian. This TCR derives from a newborn girl in good health. The sample comprised cord blood. This sequence uses TRBV7-6 and TRBJ1-6; the D gene is not confidently resolved. This receptor carries the CDR3 CASSLYPGENSPLHF. The sequenced DNA is TGTGCCAGCAGCTTATACCCGGGTGAAAATTCACCCCTCCACTTT.